Described below is a single T cell receptor (beta chain) sequence and its context. Its antigen is as yet unknown. The sample originates from a study of cytomegalovirus exposure and HLA in healthy donors. Clones were sequenced by immunoSEQ multiplex PCR, and TCRdb holds only the in-frame ones, with some missing. The sample yields 55,000 to 80,000 clones, approximately 94% seen once. Overall study results and limits: Specificity for CMV antigens was confirmed in vitro for a few of the CMV-associated chains.

CDR1 and CDR2 (germline): SEHNR, FQNEAQ (reference sequence). The CDR3 contains 16 residues. J gave up 5 bases and V 5 bases, and 12 bases lay outside the gene matches. The donors were in the roughly 130-subject validation cohort, distinct from the roughly 670-subject first cohort. The V and J genes are TRBV7-9 and TRBJ2-5, with TRBD1 matching 9 bases. This TCR came from a young man in good health and CMV-seropositive. The sample taken for sequencing was PBMCs. Written as DNA, the CDR3 is TGTGCCAGCAGCCCCTCCGGGACAGGGATCCATGAGACCCAGTACTTC. This codes for CASSPSGTGIHETQYF.